These T cell receptor beta chains were read from a single sample in a study of shared clonotypes between healthy human individuals. Repertoires were generated with immunoSEQ multiplex PCR, while TCRdb's copy carries only in-frame clones and drops some. The sample has approximately 1,000,000 clones; 60% to 80% are singletons. The sample consisted of memory CD4+ T cells from PBMCs. These receptors all stem from a man between 18 and 35 years old in good health. Some clones in this sample may be carry-over from other donors' samples. The conserved cysteine and the conserved F or W are not part of the CDR3 here.

CDR3 protein	V gene
ATSRPSGTRSTDTQY	TRBV15
ASSSYAGTTGREQF	TRBV11-1
ASSFRTSGIKTQY	TRBV28
ASSFSMNTEAF	TRBV5-1
ASSSTGGASYEQY	TRBV18
ASSFDRTPYNEQF	TRBV5-6
ASSPAGLGLSDTQY	TRBV27
ASSQDLVGRNTEAF	TRBV4-2
ASSQSGSTDTQY	TRBV7-9
ASSLRRGSHEQY	TRBV27
ASSLAGLTGNTIY	TRBV5-1
ASSTSASTDTQY	TRBV7-2
ASSLGGTGEVEAF	TRBV5-1
AWSVFSGRLYEQY	TRBV30
ASSTGGHYNEQF	TRBV9
ASNPTYVDNNEQF	TRBV6-6
ASSLKQGRSGAYEQY	TRBV7-4
ASSLSPQRLGEQF	TRBV7-3
ASRVTSGYSYEQY	TRBV6-5
ASSLAGQTYEQY	TRBV5-5
ASSVLAGPRDEQF	TRBV9
ASTPPRGSGNTIY	TRBV28
ASSSNLGLVAGYT	TRBV7-9
ASSPGTSGRTGELF	TRBV4-2
ASRHPASGVSYEQY	TRBV6-6
ASSEGGATNEKLF	TRBV25-1
ASSGTGRRDNEQF	TRBV2
ASSLNAGANTIY	TRBV5-1
ASSPRTQETQY	TRBV7-7
ASSEGTSADQQF	TRBV10-1
ASSQDSSGTYEQY	TRBV4-2
ASSPDLVWGESGANVLT	TRBV7-9